This TCR beta chain is drawn from a study of T cells in Graves' hyperthyroidism and ophthalmopathy. The study left out patients who had uncontrolled infection, other autoimmune disease, pregnancy or lactation. Germline V gene lookup returns CDR1 MNHEY and CDR2 SVGEGT. This CDR3 comprises 14 residues. With 5 bases clipped from V and 4 bases from J, the junction kept 6 bases outside the gene matches. Amplified TCR beta CDR3 regions derived from RNA transcripts. First-round RT-PCR targeting the TCR CDR3 was performed with the HTBI primer set. A single record per CDR3 protein comes from TCRdb applying MiXCR to the multiplex PCR reads. This table has 600,000 to 800,000 distinct CDR3 sequences, 35% appearing once. Note on this clonotype: Its antigen remains unidentified.

Regarding the study as a whole: A 13 V-J signature model discriminated ophthalmopathy versus stable hyperthyroidism.

The rearrangement joins TRBV6-2 or TRBV6-3 to TRBJ1-1; TRBD1 aligns across 8 bases. This receptor was obtained from a woman aged 40 to 50 with Graves' hyperthyroidism. Sequencing used blood. The CDR3 DNA reads as TGTGCCAGCAGTGCTAACAGGGGGGGCACTGAAGCTTTCTTT. As protein: CASSANRGGTEAFF.